This TCR beta chain was retrieved from a study of T cells in tuberculosis. For the study at large: IGRA-negative adolescents, IGRA-positive adolescents with latent tuberculosis and adults with active tuberculosis formed this South African cohort. Study results and limitations: Selection depended on which cryopreserved specimens were available.

The ends lost 5 bases at V and 2 bases at J; junction bases unmatched: 7. CDR1 is SGHTA and CDR2 is FQGNSA in the germline V gene. The CDR3 totals 16 residues. Each donor contributed 85,000 to 100,000 T cells on average, unsorted. A note on this clone: Its antigen is still unknown.

The protocol was immunoSEQ multiplex PCR, while the TCRdb copy is restricted to in-frame clones and leaves out a portion. The sample shows some 34,000 clones, 95% to 97% of them seen only once. V usage is TRBV7-2 and J usage is TRBJ1-5, with 9 nucleotides matching TRBD1. This sequence was found in a donor aged 10-35 years with latent tuberculosis or without tuberculosis infection. The sample taken for sequencing was PBMCs. The CDR3 spells CASSRTGVGGNQPQHF. In nucleotides, the CDR3 is TGTGCCAGCAGCCGGACAGGGGTGGGTGGCAATCAGCCCCAGCATTTT.